This note documents a single T cell receptor beta chain sequence. MiXCR, applied by TCRdb to the RACE reads, yields one record per CDR3 protein. The sample yields roughly 50,000 distinct CDR3 sequences, 8% to 10% seen once. The CDR3 length is 15 residues. Germline CDR1 SGDLS, CDR2 YYNGEE. V trimming: 4 bases; J trimming: 2 bases; junction bases outside the gene matches: 5. The sample's time point: pre-sensitization, week 0. The treatment here: therapeutic diphenylcyclopropenone sensitization with weekly scalp DPC. This sample is part of a study of human T cells and chemical hapten exposure. Study overall: Sensitization involved placing 2% DPC onto a 2 cm by 2 cm region of upper inner arm skin. All patients underwent weekly scalp dosing with diphenylcyclopropenone for the full roughly 25-week study.

Sample: whole blood, taken in connection with sensitization to the hapten diphenylcyclopropenone (DPC). The chain links TRBV9 to TRBJ2-3; TRBD2 aligns across 9 bases. The clonotype was recovered from a man in his forties with alopecia areata. Some clones in this sample may be carry-over from other donors' samples. CDR3 loop: CASSPSGINTDTQYF. CDR3 nucleotides: TGTGCCAGCAGCCCTAGCGGGATCAACACAGATACGCAGTATTTT.